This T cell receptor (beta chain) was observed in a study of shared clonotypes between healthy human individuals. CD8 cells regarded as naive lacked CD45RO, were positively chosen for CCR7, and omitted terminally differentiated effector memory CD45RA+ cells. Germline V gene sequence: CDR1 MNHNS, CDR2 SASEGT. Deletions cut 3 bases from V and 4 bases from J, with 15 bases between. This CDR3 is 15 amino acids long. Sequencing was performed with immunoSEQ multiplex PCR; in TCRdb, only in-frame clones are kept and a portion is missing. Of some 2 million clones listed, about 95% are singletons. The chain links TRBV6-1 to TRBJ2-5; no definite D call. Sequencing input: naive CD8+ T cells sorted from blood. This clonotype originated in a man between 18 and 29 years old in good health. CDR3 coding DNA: TGTGCCAGCAGTGAGAGTGACGGGTTAGGAGAGACCCAGTACTTC. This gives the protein CASSESDGLGETQYF.